These 28 T cell receptor beta chains were all obtained from the same sample, sequenced in a study of blood T cell repertoires in COVID-19. Assay: immunoSEQ multiplex PCR; the TCRdb copy retains only in-frame clones and omits some. The table has roughly 40,000 clones, about 79% seen once. Sequenced: peripheral blood. The receptors derive from a human donor with acute or convalescent COVID-19. The donor label of this sample is uncertain.

The gene calls are TRBV7-8 and TRBJ2-7; TRBD1 aligns across 9 bases. With 5 bases clipped from V and 5 bases from J, the junction kept 10 bases outside the gene matches. Germline CDR1 and CDR2: SGHVS and FQNEAQ. The CDR3 sequence is 15 residues long. The CDR3 sequence is CASSQGGTGIHEQYF. CDR3 in DNA: TGTGCCAGCAGCCAGGGGGGGACAGGGATCCACGAGCAGTACTTC.

J is TRBJ1-1 and V is TRBV7-3; D unclear. The CDR3 runs to 13 residues. Germline V gene sequence: CDR1 SGHTA, CDR2 FQGTGA. V lost 5 bases and J lost 1, with 8 bases in between. The CDR3 DNA sequence: TGTGCCAGCAGCCAACAGAGGAACACTGAAGCTTTCTTT. The encoded protein is CASSQQRNTEAFF.

The V call is TRBV5-1, the J call TRBJ1-2, with no clear D. The CDR3 is 15 residues long. Per the germline V gene, CDR1 is SGHRS and CDR2 is YFSETQ. The V end was cut by 3 bases, the J end by 7 bases, with 19 bases between. The CDR3: CASSWTLGGGPGYTF. The CDR3 DNA reads TGCGCCAGCAGCTGGACCTTGGGTGGCGGGCCTGGCTACACCTTC.

The CDR3: CASSLPDRDNEQFF. For the CDR3, the DNA is TGTGCCAGCAGTCTCCCAGACAGGGACAATGAGCAGTTCTTC. This rearrangement joins TRBV6-5 to TRBJ2-1; 7 bases line up with TRBD1. CDR3 length: 14 amino acids. V dropped 5 bases and J dropped 5; count of bases not matched to a gene: 6. The germline V gene encodes CDR1 MNHEY and CDR2 SVGAGI.

The chain combines TRBV28 with TRBJ2-1; D is possibly TRBD1 (7 bases). Deletions cut 5 bases from V and 1 base from J, with 12 bases between. This CDR3 has 15 residues. Germline CDR1 and CDR2: MDHEN and SYDVKM. CDR3 DNA: TGTGCCAGCAGTCCCTCAGGGGGGTCCTACAATGAGCAGTTCTTC. Amino acid sequence: CASSPSGGSYNEQFF.

This clone was seen a single time. This chain links TRBV18 with TRBJ2-7, with 9 bases aligning to TRBD1. Trimming cost V 4 bases and J 2 bases; bases outside gene matches: 6. From germline, CDR1 is KGHSH and CDR2 LQKENI. This CDR3 has 15 residues. The CDR3 nucleotides read TGTGCCAGCTCACTAACAGGGGGCCCCGCCTACGAGCAGTACTTC. Residues: CASSLTGGPAYEQYF. Combining the CDR3 with reference TRBV18 and TRBJ2-7 gives the whole variable domain NAGVMQNPRHLVRRRGQEARLRCSPMKGHSHVYWYRQLPEEGLKFMVYLQKENIIDESGMPKERFSAEFPKEGPSILRIQQVVRGDSAAYFCASSLTGGPAYEQYFGPGTRLTVT.

V and J are TRBV7-9 and TRBJ2-7; D is possibly TRBD1 (6 bases). Germline V gene sequence: CDR1 SEHNR, CDR2 FQNEAQ (reference sequence). V lost 8 bases and J lost 7, with 27 bases in between. This CDR3 is built from 16 residues. CDR3 bases: TGTGCCAGCCGCCCGCAGGGGCTCTATACCGTTGGGGAGCAGTACTTC. It encodes CASRPQGLYTVGEQYF.

The chain combines TRBV6-6 with TRBJ1-5; TRBD1 is a possible D gene (5 bases). Trimming pared 8 bases from V and 6 bases from J, leaving 20 bases between. Germline loops: CDR1 MNHNY, CDR2 SVGAGI (reference sequence). CDR3 size: 15 residues. In DNA, the CDR3 is TGTGCCAGCGAGTCCTCCTCACCAGGGCCTCAGCCCCAGCATTTT. It specifies CASESSSPGPQPQHF.

The V call is TRBV5-8, the J call TRBJ1-3; TRBD1 is a possible D gene (6 bases). CDR3 length: 16 residues. Germline V gene sequence: CDR1 SGHTS, CDR2 YDEGEE. V gave up 4 bases and J gave up 0 bases, with 14 bases separating them. In DNA, the CDR3 is TGTGCCAGCAGCCCGATGCAGGGGAACTCTGGAAACACCATATATTTT. This codes for CASSPMQGNSGNTIYF.

The V gene is TRBV6-6, the J gene TRBJ2-1, with D tentatively TRBD2 (5 bases). CDR3 size: 15 residues. Between the trimmed V and J ends, which lost 5 bases and 6 bases, there was a span of 17 bases. Germline loops: CDR1 MNHNY, CDR2 SVGAGI (reference sequence). This CDR3 is CASSGADLPGNEQFF. CDR3 DNA: TGTGCCAGCAGTGGAGCGGACCTCCCGGGCAATGAGCAGTTCTTC.

The gene calls are TRBV28 and TRBJ2-5, with a tentative D call TRBD2 (5 bases). Germline CDR1 reads MDHEN; CDR2 reads SYDVKM. Trimming stripped 9 bases from V and 4 bases from J, with 9 bases between. The CDR3 runs to 11 residues. CDR3 in amino acids: CASRGLETQYF. The DNA of the CDR3 is TGTGCCAGTCGAGGGCTAGAGACCCAGTACTTC. Supplemented by reference TRBV28 and TRBJ2-5, the full variable domain reads DVKVTQSSRYLVKRTGEKVFLECVQDMDHENMFWYRQDPGLGLRLIYFSYDVKMKEKGDIPEGYSVSREKKERFSLILESASTNQTSMYLCASRGLETQYFGPGTRLLVL.

The chain carries TRBV11-2 and TRBJ2-7, with 11 positions matching TRBD2. Germline V gene lookup returns CDR1 SGHAT and CDR2 FQNNGV. V was clipped by 5 bases and J by 3 bases; unmatched bases: 6. The CDR3 runs to 15 residues. DNA of the CDR3: TGTGCCAGCAGCCCTCGGACTAGCGGGTACTACGAGCAGTACTTC. This sequence encodes CASSPRTSGYYEQYF. Full variable domain (remainder filled in from reference TRBV11-2 and TRBJ2-7): EAGVAQSPRYKIIEKRQSVAFWCNPISGHATLYWYQQILGQGPKLLIQFQNNGVVDDSQLPKDRFSAERLKGVDSTLKIQPAKLEDSAVYLCASSPRTSGYYEQYFGPGTRLTVT.

The V call is TRBV7-9, the J call TRBJ1-5; D perhaps matches TRBD1 (5 bases). CDR3 length: 17 amino acids. The germline V and J ends were trimmed by 0 bases and 3 bases, with 15 bases remaining between them. The germline gives CDR1 SEHNR, CDR2 FQNEAQ (reference sequence). The CDR3 loop is CASSLAQGGWHNQPQHF. The CDR3 DNA follows: TGTGCCAGCAGCTTAGCGCAGGGTGGGTGGCACAATCAGCCCCAGCATTTT.

The V call is TRBV15, the J call TRBJ2-1; no reliable D call. Per the germline V gene, CDR1 is LNHNV and CDR2 is YYDKDF (reference sequence). V was clipped by 0 bases and J by 6 bases, with 9 bases between them. The CDR3 is made up of 14 amino acids. CDR3: CATSRESRSNEQFF. The DNA of the CDR3 is TGTGCCACCAGCAGAGAATCCCGGTCCAATGAGCAGTTCTTC.

The gene calls are TRBV19 and TRBJ1-2; D gene ambiguous. Per the germline V gene, CDR1 is LNHDA and CDR2 is SQIVND (reference sequence). Trimming shortened V by 5 bases and J by 8 bases, and 15 bases separated the two germline ends. There are 13 residues in the CDR3. CDR3 sequence: CASSDYTQQGYTF. The CDR3 DNA reads TGTGCCAGTAGTGACTATACCCAGCAAGGCTACACCTTC.

V is TRBV15 and J is TRBJ1-1, with D maybe TRBD1 (6 bases). Deletions cut 5 bases from V and 0 bases from J, with 22 bases between. This CDR3 spans 18 amino acids. CDR1 and CDR2 (germline): LNHNV, YYDKDF (reference sequence). Written as DNA, the CDR3 is TGTGCCACCAGCTGGACAGTGCAGGGCCCCGTTATGAACACTGAAGCTTTCTTT. It translates to CATSWTVQGPVMNTEAFF.

V is TRBV5-4 and J is TRBJ2-1; 8 bases line up with TRBD2. Germline loops: CDR1 SGHNT, CDR2 YYREEE (reference sequence). This CDR3 is 15 amino acids long. V trimming: 1 base; J trimming: 6 bases; junction bases outside the gene matches: 6. The CDR3, as DNA: TGTGCCAGCAGCTTGTCAGTAGCGGGATTCAATGAGCAGTTCTTC. Translation gives CASSLSVAGFNEQFF.

The chain carries TRBV28 and TRBJ2-3; 7 nucleotides match TRBD2. Germline lookup yields CDR1 MDHEN and CDR2 SYDVKM. V shed 4 bases, J shed 2 bases, and the junction held 12 bases outside the gene matches. The CDR3 is 17 residues long. The CDR3 reads CASSSLGRGTYTDTQYF. The DNA of the CDR3 is TGTGCCAGCAGTTCCTTGGGGCGGGGGACCTACACAGATACGCAGTATTTT.

This chain joins TRBV6-5 and TRBJ1-1, with a tentative D call TRBD1 (5 bases). The germline CDR1 and CDR2 sequences are MNHEY and SVGAGI. Trimming cost V 6 bases and J 3 bases, with 11 bases left between them. The CDR3 consists of 13 residues. In nucleotides, the CDR3 is TGTGCCAGCAGACTCAGGGAATACACTGAAGCTTTCTTT. Translation gives CASRLREYTEAFF.

With respect to this clone: One end of the junction is discordant with germline, which a read error may explain. This chain connects TRBV7-7 to TRBJ2-5, with 8 nucleotides matching TRBD1. The CDR3 is 15 residues long. Germline assignment: CDR1 SSHAT and CDR2 FNYEAQ (reference sequence). Here the CDR3 DNA reads TGTGCTAGCAGCCTCGGGACAGGCCAACAAGAGACCCAGTACTTC. It is translated as CASSLGTGQQETQYF.

This rearrangement joins TRBV4-3 to TRBJ1-6, with 7 bases identical to TRBD1. The germline V gene encodes CDR1 LGHNA and CDR2 YSLEER. The CDR3 totals 17 residues. The ends lost 0 bases at V and 5 bases at J; junction bases unmatched: 7. In DNA form, the CDR3 reads TGCGCCAGCAGCCAAGATACCCCGACAGGGAATAATTCACCCCTCCACTTT. Amino acids: CASSQDTPTGNNSPLHF.

This clone has a count of ten or more. The genes are TRBV18 and TRBJ2-7; 8 bases map to TRBD1. Germline trimming cut 0 bases from V and 7 bases from J; bases unmatched to any gene: 14. Looked up from germline, CDR1 is KGHSH and CDR2 is LQKENI. The CDR3 has 17 amino acids. The CDR3 here is CASSPPAGGDPLREQYF. The CDR3 nucleotides read TGTGCCAGCTCACCACCGGCAGGGGGCGACCCCTTACGTGAGCAGTACTTC.

This chain joins TRBV18 and TRBJ1-3, with 12 nucleotides matching TRBD1. The CDR3 length is 20 residues. In germline, CDR1 is KGHSH, CDR2 LQKENI. The V segment lost 0 bases and the J segment 4 bases; nucleotides outside the gene matches: 13. The CDR3 loop is CASSPPGQGASISSGNTIYF. In DNA, the CDR3 is TGTGCCAGCTCACCACCGGGACAGGGGGCTTCAATCTCTTCCGGAAACACCATATATTTT.

The CDR3 DNA is TGTGCCAGCACCGGTAGGGGCACCCGTTCCGACGAGCAGTACTTC. Translating gives CASTGRGTRSDEQYF. V and J are TRBV6-5 and TRBJ2-7, with a weak D call TRBD1 (5 bases). The CDR3 length is 15 residues. Germline V gene lookup returns CDR1 MNHEY and CDR2 SVGAGI. V was shortened by 7 bases and J by 5 bases, with 21 bases between the two germline ends.

This chain joins TRBV7-2 and TRBJ2-7, with TRBD1 matching 10 bases. The CDR3 loop spans 15 amino acids. Looked up from germline, CDR1 is SGHTA and CDR2 is FQGNSA. Trimming at V came to 3 bases and at J to 2 bases, leaving 4 bases not matched to a gene. The CDR3 nucleotides are TGTGCCAGCAGCTTCCCGGGACAGGGGACCTACGAGCAGTACTTC. Its translation: CASSFPGQGTYEQYF.

This clone was observed a single time. The genes are TRBV5-4 and TRBJ2-7, with a weak D call TRBD1 (5 bases). This CDR3 is built from 13 residues. Per germline, CDR1 SGHNT and CDR2 YYREEE (reference sequence). V lost 5 bases, J lost 2 bases, and 11 bases lay in between. The CDR3 region has the DNA TGTGCCAGCAGACCACAGGACGCCTACGAGCAGTACTTC. Protein: CASRPQDAYEQYF.

This clone was counted once. The gene calls are TRBV10-3 and TRBJ2-3, with 7 bases matching TRBD2. The CDR3 length is 12 residues. With V trimmed by 11 bases and J by 0 bases, 2 bases remained unmatched. CDR1 and CDR2 (germline): ENHRY, SYGVKD. CDR3 loop: CAGAGSTDTQYF. CDR3 bases: TGTGCCGGAGCGGGGAGCACAGATACGCAGTATTTT.

This chain uses TRBV10-3 with TRBJ2-1; D perhaps matches TRBD2 (7 bases). CDR1 and CDR2 from the germline V gene are ENHRY and SYGVKD. V was trimmed by 7 bases and J by 5 bases, leaving 15 bases between them. The CDR3 runs 14 residues. As DNA, the CDR3 is TGTGCCATCAAGGGGGAGCGGGGCAACAATGAGCAGTTCTTC. The encoded protein is CAIKGERGNNEQFF.